One sample yielded the 24 T cell receptor beta chains listed below, sequenced in a study of blood T cell repertoires in COVID-19. Sequencing was performed with immunoSEQ multiplex PCR; in TCRdb, only in-frame clones are kept and a portion is missing. The sample shows about 64,000 clones, 80% to 90% of them seen only once. Sequencing input: peripheral blood. These receptors were obtained from an older woman with acute or convalescent COVID-19.

The V call is TRBV30, the J call TRBJ1-2, with D maybe TRBD1 (6 bases). Germline V lookup: CDR1 GTSNPN, CDR2 SVGIG (reference sequence). Trimming pared 8 bases from V and 5 bases from J, leaving 15 bases between. This CDR3 region has 12 residues. The CDR3 DNA reads TGTGCCATAAGACAGGAGACATATGGCTACACCTTC. It specifies CAIRQETYGYTF.

The V gene is TRBV5-4, the J gene TRBJ1-2; 9 bases are shared with TRBD1. Germline V gene data show CDR1 as SGHNT and CDR2 as YYREEE (reference sequence). With 9 bases clipped from V and 5 bases from J, the junction kept 11 bases outside the gene matches. The CDR3 has 14 amino acids. The CDR3 coding sequence is TGTGCCACCCAGAGGGACAGGGACGTTTATGGCTACACCTTC. Its protein product is CATQRDRDVYGYTF.

The chain recombines TRBV3-1 (or the pseudogene TRBV3-2) with TRBJ2-2, with 7 positions matching TRBD1. The CDR3 consists of 15 residues. CDR1 LGHDT and CDR2 YNNKEL come from the germline V gene (reference sequence). Unmatched junction bases numbered 1, after V lost 1 base and J lost 2 bases. The CDR3 region has the DNA TGTGCCAGCAGCCAAGGGACAGGAAACACCGGGGAGCTGTTTTTT. Translating it yields CASSQGTGNTGELFF.

The chain joins TRBV4-1 to TRBJ1-2; D unresolved. Germline CDR1 is MGHRA and CDR2 is YSYEKL. The CDR3 is 16 residues long. Trimming took off 1 base at V and 1 base at J, with 13 bases between the two ends. The CDR3 is CASSQGLANINYGYTF. CDR3 coding DNA: TGCGCCAGCAGCCAAGGTTTGGCAAATATTAACTATGGCTACACCTTC.

This chain joins TRBV9 and TRBJ1-3, with TRBD1 matching 7 bases. Per the germline V gene, CDR1 is SGDLS and CDR2 is YYNGEE. V was pared by 4 bases and J by 2 bases, with 3 bases of the junction left unmatched. This CDR3 is built from 14 residues. Here the CDR3 reads CASSNRGAGNTIYF. CDR3 nucleotide sequence: TGTGCCAGCAGCAACAGGGGCGCTGGAAACACCATATATTTT.

The V call is TRBV7-6, the J call TRBJ1-1, with 7 nucleotides matching TRBD1. After removal of 3 bases from V and 6 bases from J, the junction contained 7 bases not matched to a gene. This CDR3 region has 14 residues. Germline V gene data show CDR1 as SGHVS and CDR2 as FNYEAQ. The CDR3 coding sequence is TGTGCCAGCAGCTTCCGACAGGGAGGAGCTGAAGCTTTCTTT. This codes for CASSFRQGGAEAFF.

The rearrangement joins TRBV5-1 to TRBJ1-4; D not certain. Trimming removed 4 bases at V and 8 bases at J, with 9 bases between. Germline-derived CDR1 and CDR2 are SGHRS and YFSETQ. The CDR3 is 12 amino acids. The CDR3: CASSPRGEKLFF. The CDR3 DNA reads TGCGCCAGCAGCCCCCGAGGGGAAAAACTGTTTTTT. The whole variable domain, filled in from reference TRBV5-1 and TRBJ1-4, reads KAGVTQTPRYLIKTRGQQVTLSCSPISGHRSVSWYQQTPGQGLQFLFEYFSETQRNKGNFPGRFSGRQFSNSRSEMNVSTLELGDSALYLCASSPRGEKLFFGSGTQLSVL.

The genes are TRBV19 and TRBJ1-3, with D possibly being TRBD1 (5 bases). Germline loops: CDR1 LNHDA, CDR2 SQIVND (reference sequence). The CDR3 runs 12 residues. V lost 7 bases, J lost 2 bases, and 6 bases lay in between. The CDR3 DNA reads TGTGCCAGTAAAGGGGCTGGAAACACCATATATTTT. It specifies CASKGAGNTIYF.

This chain links TRBV6-5 with TRBJ1-5, with a tentative D call TRBD1 (5 bases). CDR3 length: 14 residues. V shed 6 bases and J shed 7 bases, with 16 bases lying between them. Per germline, CDR1 MNHEY and CDR2 SVGAGI. Here the CDR3 reads CASSLGRAGQPQHF. The CDR3, as DNA: TGTGCCAGCAGCCTTGGACGGGCAGGGCAGCCCCAGCATTTT.

CDR3 bases: TGTGCCTGGAGAGGGGGACAGGGCAGAAATAATTCACCCCTCCACTTT. This gives the protein CAWRGGQGRNNSPLHF. V gene TRBV30 combines with J gene TRBJ1-6; 9 bases line up with TRBD1. V shed 3 bases, J shed 5 bases, and the junction held 8 bases outside the gene matches. The CDR3 loop spans 16 amino acids. Germline CDR1 is GTSNPN and CDR2 is SVGIG (reference sequence).

This clone was seen a few times. This chain joins TRBV19 and TRBJ1-4, with 8 bases aligning to TRBD1. The junction had 9 bases not matched to a gene; V was cut back by 4 bases and J by 8 bases. This CDR3 is built from 15 residues. Germline V gene lookup returns CDR1 LNHDA and CDR2 SQIVND (reference sequence). The CDR3 reads CASSKADREHEKLFF. CDR3 DNA sequence: TGTGCCAGTAGTAAGGCGGACAGGGAGCACGAAAAACTGTTTTTT.

The chain uses TRBV20-1 and TRBJ1-6, with D tentatively TRBD1 (6 bases). Trimming shortened V by 3 bases and J by 9 bases, and 12 bases separated the two germline ends. CDR1 is DFQATT and CDR2 is SNEGSKA in the germline V gene (reference sequence). The CDR3 is 13 amino acids. CDR3 bases: TGCAGTGCTAGTTACAGGGAGGGTTCACCCCTCCACTTT. Its translation is CSASYREGSPLHF.

The chain links TRBV5-1 to TRBJ2-7; 14 nucleotides match TRBD2. The CDR3 is 15 amino acids. CDR1 and CDR2 from the germline V gene are SGHRS and YFSETQ. The J segment lost 5 bases and the V segment lost 4 bases, leaving 5 bases of the junction unmatched. This CDR3 reads CASSRTSGGPDEQYF. The CDR3 bases are TGCGCCAGCAGCCGGACTAGCGGGGGGCCAGACGAGCAGTACTTC.

The chain combines TRBV7-6 with TRBJ1-1, with 7 bases aligning to TRBD1. The CDR3 covers 17 residues. The trim removed 5 bases at V and 0 bases at J, leaving 12 bases unmatched. Germline V gene lookup returns CDR1 SGHVS and CDR2 FNYEAQ. The CDR3 region is CASSRRTGALVNTEAFF. The CDR3 DNA is TGTGCCAGCAGCCGCCGTACAGGGGCCCTGGTGAACACTGAAGCTTTCTTT.

V gene TRBV5-6 combines with J gene TRBJ2-7; D is unclear. CDR1 and CDR2 (germline): SGHDT, YYEEEE. The CDR3 runs 12 residues. Trimming removed 1 base from V and 5 bases from J, with 7 bases in between. CDR3 sequence reads: CASSLTENEQYF. Written as DNA, the CDR3 is TGTGCCAGCAGCTTGACAGAAAACGAGCAGTACTTC.

The chain recombines TRBV13 with TRBJ1-1; 8 nucleotides align to TRBD1. This CDR3 has 15 amino acids. CDR1 is PRHDT and CDR2 is FYEKMQ in the germline V gene (reference sequence). Unmatched junction bases numbered 9, after V lost 5 bases and J lost 4 bases. Here the CDR3 DNA reads TGTGCCAGCAGCCAAGAAGGACAGGGAGCCACTGAAGCTTTCTTT. Its translation is CASSQEGQGATEAFF.

The chain joins TRBV6-5 to TRBJ1-1; D might be TRBD1 (5 bases). V lost 7 bases and J lost 7, with 16 bases in between. The CDR3 totals 13 residues. Germline CDR1 MNHEY, CDR2 SVGAGI. CDR3 DNA: TGTGCCAGCACTATACCAGGGTTGAATGAAGCTTTCTTT. Translating gives CASTIPGLNEAFF.

The J gene is TRBJ2-7, the V gene TRBV5-6; 8 bases are shared with TRBD2. The germline V gene has CDR1 SGHDT and CDR2 YYEEEE. V lost 4 bases, J lost 2 bases, and 8 bases stayed unmatched. This CDR3 spans 15 amino acids. The CDR3 DNA is TGTGCCAGCAGCCCTCTCCAGCGGGGGACCTACGAGCAGTACTTC. Its protein product is CASSPLQRGTYEQYF.

The chain couples TRBV24-1 to TRBJ2-3; the D gene is possibly TRBD2 (5 bases). This CDR3 has 17 amino acids. Germline CDR1 KGHDR, CDR2 SFDVKD. V lost 3 bases to trimming and J lost 2 bases, with 17 bases between them. The CDR3 sequence is CATSDPIPGRDTDTQYF. For the CDR3, the DNA is TGTGCCACCAGTGATCCGATCCCCGGACGGGACACAGATACGCAGTATTTT.

The J gene is TRBJ2-1, the V gene TRBV3-1 (or the pseudogene TRBV3-2), with TRBD2 matching 7 bases. Germline V gene data show CDR1 as LGHDT and CDR2 as YNNKEL (reference sequence). The V gene end was trimmed by 4 bases and the J gene end by 5 bases; junction bases not matched to a gene: 8. This CDR3 region has 15 residues. CDR3 protein: CASSPAGTTHNEQFF. CDR3 coding DNA: TGTGCCAGCAGCCCAGCTGGGACTACACACAATGAGCAGTTCTTC.

This chain uses TRBV12-3 or TRBV12-4 with TRBJ1-1, with D possibly being TRBD1 (6 bases). The CDR3 covers 13 residues. Deletions cut 6 bases from V and 5 bases from J, with 13 bases between. The CDR3 DNA sequence: TGTGCCAGCAGGGACACAGGGTCAACTGAAGCTTTCTTT. Residues: CASRDTGSTEAFF.

In this sample, this clone turned up once. The chain is built from TRBV18 and TRBJ2-2, with 8 bases matching TRBD1. The V gene's germline CDR1 is KGHSH and CDR2 LQKENI. The CDR3 extends over 16 amino acids. V was pared by 3 bases and J by 2 bases, with 5 bases of the junction left unmatched. This CDR3 reads CASSPPGQGNTGELFF. The CDR3 DNA reads as TGTGCCAGCTCACCTCCCGGACAGGGAAACACCGGGGAGCTGTTTTTT. Full variable domain (rest looked up from reference TRBV18 and TRBJ2-2): NAGVMQNPRHLVRRRGQEARLRCSPMKGHSHVYWYRQLPEEGLKFMVYLQKENIIDESGMPKERFSAEFPKEGPSILRIQQVVRGDSAAYFCASSPPGQGNTGELFFGEGSRLTVL.

The chain recombines TRBV6-1 with TRBJ2-3, with 9 bases fitting TRBD2. The CDR3 length is 14 residues. Germline assignment: CDR1 MNHNS and CDR2 SASEGT. V lost 1 base to trimming and J lost 5 bases; unmatched junction nucleotides: 1. The CDR3 spells CASSEGRGGDTQYF. CDR3 nucleotide sequence: TGTGCCAGCAGTGAAGGGCGGGGGGGAGATACGCAGTATTTT.

This clone came up a few times. V usage is TRBV14 and J usage is TRBJ1-1; D is undetermined. V was shortened by 2 bases and J by 6 bases, with 16 bases between the two germline ends. Germline V gives CDR1 SGHDN, CDR2 FVKESK. The length of the CDR3 is 15 residues. The CDR3: CASSQKSTFRPEAFF. CDR3 DNA sequence: TGTGCCAGCAGCCAAAAGTCAACATTTCGCCCTGAAGCTTTCTTT.